This T cell receptor beta chain was observed in a study of blood T cells in healthy people across ages. CDR1 WNHNN and CDR2 SYGVQD come from the germline V gene (reference sequence). The CDR3 sequence is 14 residues long. J lost 12 bases, V lost 3 bases, and 9 bases had no gene match. It was with a sample-barcoded 5' primer and a J-beta primer mix that a second PCR of roughly 7 to 12 cycles was run. Sequencing recovered at least 3 million CDR3-containing paired-end reads from each sample. TCRdb re-derived calls from the 5' RACE reads in MiXCR, one entry per CDR3 protein. The sample carries some 760,000 distinct CDR3 sequences, roughly 25% recorded once. Another study also made use of these data, one on T cells of mothers and their children. That study reports: Donation involved three healthy Caucasian mothers and the six children that they had. Relative to unrelated pairs, biologically related mother-child dyads exhibited marginally greater, non-significant overlap.

The chain combines TRBV10-1 with TRBJ1-4; 8 nucleotides line up with TRBD1. The sequencing sample was made of blood. The receptor comes from a boy aged 5-17 years in good health. DNA of the CDR3: TGCGCCAGCAGTGATACCGGGACAGGAAAGGAACTGTTTTTT. Its protein product is CASSDTGTGKELFF.